This T cell receptor (beta chain) is drawn from a study of Ad26.COV2.S vaccination and SARS-CoV-2 variants. Study background: Dosing was one shot or two shots 56 days apart. Findings and limits, study-wide: Participants in the vaccine arm had higher spike-specific TCR breadth; placebo recipients had lower. Vaccinees reportedly had broad spike-specific CD8+ and CD4+ T cell responses.

Sample treatment: roughly 19 received Ad26.COV2.S at low or high dose, single or two shots; about 5 received placebo; per-sample allocation not given. Samples came from day 63 after the first vaccine or placebo injection. The study used a vaccine consisting of an Ad26 vector that expressed Wuhan-strain SARS-CoV-2 spike. Comments on this clone: Its antigen is currently unknown.

V lost 5 bases, J lost 1 base, and 11 bases lay in between. CDR3 size: 14 residues. Germline CDR1 and CDR2: LNHDA and SQIVND (reference sequence). The method was immunoSEQ multiplex PCR; TCRdb's version includes in-frame clones alone and lacks a portion of them. In the table there are about half a million clones, 80% to 90% of which are singletons. The TCR originated in a person between 18 and 59 years old who received the Ad26.COV2.S COVID-19 vaccine or a placebo. The sample here was peripheral blood, taken in a trial of Ad26.COV2.S vaccine versus placebo. This chain connects TRBV19 to TRBJ1-1, with D hard to call. CDR3 region: CASSRWERNTEAFF. CDR3 bases: TGTGCCAGTAGTCGCTGGGAGAGGAACACTGAAGCTTTCTTT.